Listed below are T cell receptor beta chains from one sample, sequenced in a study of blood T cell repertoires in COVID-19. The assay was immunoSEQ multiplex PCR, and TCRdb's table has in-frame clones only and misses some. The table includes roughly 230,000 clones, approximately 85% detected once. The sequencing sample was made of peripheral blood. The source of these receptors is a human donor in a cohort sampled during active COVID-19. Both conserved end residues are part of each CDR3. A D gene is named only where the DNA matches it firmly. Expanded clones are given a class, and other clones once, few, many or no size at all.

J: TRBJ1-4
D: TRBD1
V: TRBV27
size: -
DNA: TGTGCCAGCGGGCACAGGGGCACTAATGAAAAACTGTTTTTT
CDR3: CASGHRGTNEKLFF

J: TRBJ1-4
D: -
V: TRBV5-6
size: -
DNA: TGTGCCAGCAGCCTCCGGGAGAGAGAAAAACTGTTTTTT
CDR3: CASSLREREKLFF

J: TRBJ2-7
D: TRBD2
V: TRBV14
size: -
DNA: TGTGCCAGCAGCCAAGATCGAGTGGGAGGGCCTCCCTACGAGCAGTACTTC
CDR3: CASSQDRVGGPPYEQYF

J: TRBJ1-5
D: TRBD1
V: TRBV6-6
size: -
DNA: TGTGCCAGCAGTTCCGCCGACAGGGGGAGCAATCAGCCCCAGCATTTT
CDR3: CASSSADRGSNQPQHF

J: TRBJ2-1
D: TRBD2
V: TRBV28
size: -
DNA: TGTGCCAGCAGCCTTAGCGGGAGGTTGAATGAGCAGTTCTTC
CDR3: CASSLSGRLNEQFF

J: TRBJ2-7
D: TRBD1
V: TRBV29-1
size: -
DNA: TGCAGCGTTGAGGACAGGGCTTCGACCTCCTACGAGCAGTACTTC
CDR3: CSVEDRASTSYEQYF

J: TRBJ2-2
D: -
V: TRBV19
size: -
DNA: TGTGCCAGTAGTATAGCCCCCTCGGGCACCGGGGAGCTGTTTTTT
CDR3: CASSIAPSGTGELFF

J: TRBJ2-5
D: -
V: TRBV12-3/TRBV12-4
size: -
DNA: TGTGCCAGCACCCACCCCGGAGGGACCCAGTACTTC
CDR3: CASTHPGGTQYF

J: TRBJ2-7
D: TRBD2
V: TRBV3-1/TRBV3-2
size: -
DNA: TGTGCCAGCAGCCAGGGACTAGCGGGACGGGAGCAGTACTTC
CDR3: CASSQGLAGREQYF

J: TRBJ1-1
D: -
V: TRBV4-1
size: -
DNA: TGCGCCAGCAGCCGCCGGGACTTCGTCTCGGACACTGAAGCTTTCTTT
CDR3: CASSRRDFVSDTEAFF

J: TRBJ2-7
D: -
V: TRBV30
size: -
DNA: TGTGCCTGGAGTGTAGCCAGGTCCTACGAGCAGTACTTC
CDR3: CAWSVARSYEQYF

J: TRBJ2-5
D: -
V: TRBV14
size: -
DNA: TGTGCCAGCAGCCAAACATACAGGGCTGAGACCCAGTACTTC
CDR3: CASSQTYRAETQYF

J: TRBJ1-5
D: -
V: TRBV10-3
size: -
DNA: TGTGCCATCAGTGTAAGACAGTCAAATCAGCCCCAGCATTTT
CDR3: CAISVRQSNQPQHF

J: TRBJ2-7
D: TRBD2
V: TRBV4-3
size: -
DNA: TGCGCCAGCAGCCAAAACGGACTAGCGGGGGGGGAAGAGCAGTACTTC
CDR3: CASSQNGLAGGEEQYF

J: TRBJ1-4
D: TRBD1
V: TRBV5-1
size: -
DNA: TGCGCCAGCAGCAGCGGGACAGGGAGGGAAAAACTGTTTTTT
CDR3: CASSSGTGREKLFF

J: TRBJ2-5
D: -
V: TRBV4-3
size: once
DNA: TGCGCCAGCAGCCAAGGGAGAAGCAGACAAGAGACCCAGTACTTC
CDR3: CASSQGRSRQETQYF

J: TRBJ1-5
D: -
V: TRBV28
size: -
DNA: TGTGCCAGCAGCTCCGGGTCCTCGGGGGTCTATAGCAATCAGCCCCAGCATTTT
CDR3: CASSSGSSGVYSNQPQHF

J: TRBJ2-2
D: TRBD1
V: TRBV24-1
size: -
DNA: TGTGCCACCGAGGGACAGGGTCTTGACGGGGAGCTGTTTTTT
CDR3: CATEGQGLDGELFF

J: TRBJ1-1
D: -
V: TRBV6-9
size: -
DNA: TGTGCCAGCAGTTCAACAGGGCAGCGCGCTTTCTTT
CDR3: CASSSTGQRAFF

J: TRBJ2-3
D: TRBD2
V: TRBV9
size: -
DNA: TGTGCCAGCAGCGTAGGGAGCGGGGGTGGCACAGATACGCAGTATTTT
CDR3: CASSVGSGGGTDTQYF

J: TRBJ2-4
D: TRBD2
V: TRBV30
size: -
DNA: TGTGCCTGGATGTCGGGGGGGCTCAAAAACATTCAGTACTTC
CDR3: CAWMSGGLKNIQYF

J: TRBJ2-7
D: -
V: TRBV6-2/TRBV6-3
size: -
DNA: TGTGCCAGCAGTCGAGGACAGTCCTTCTACGAGCAGTACTTC
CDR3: CASSRGQSFYEQYF